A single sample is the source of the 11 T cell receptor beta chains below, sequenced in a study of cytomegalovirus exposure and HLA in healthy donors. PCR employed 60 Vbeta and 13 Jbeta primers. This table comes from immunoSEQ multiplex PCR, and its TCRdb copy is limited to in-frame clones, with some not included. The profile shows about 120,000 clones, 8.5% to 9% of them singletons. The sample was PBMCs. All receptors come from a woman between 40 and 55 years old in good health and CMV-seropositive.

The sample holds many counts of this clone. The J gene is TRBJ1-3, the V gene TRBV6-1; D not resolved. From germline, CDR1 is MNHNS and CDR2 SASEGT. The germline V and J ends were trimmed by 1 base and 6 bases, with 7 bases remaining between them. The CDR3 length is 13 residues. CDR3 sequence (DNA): TGTGCCAGCAGTGAAGGGCCTGAAAACACCATATATTTT. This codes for CASSEGPENTIYF.

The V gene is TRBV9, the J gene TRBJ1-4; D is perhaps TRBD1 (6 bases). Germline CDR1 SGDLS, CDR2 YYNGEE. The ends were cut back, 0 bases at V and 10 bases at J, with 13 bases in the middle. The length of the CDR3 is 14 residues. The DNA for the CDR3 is TGTGCCAGCAGCGTAGAATCAGGGGTTGGAAAACTGTTTTTT. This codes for CASSVESGVGKLFF.

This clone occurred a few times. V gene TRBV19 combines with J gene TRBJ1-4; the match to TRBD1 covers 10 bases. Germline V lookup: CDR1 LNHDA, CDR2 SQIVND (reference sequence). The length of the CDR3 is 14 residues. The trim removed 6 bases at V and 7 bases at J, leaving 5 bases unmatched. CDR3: CASRLDRGGEKLFF. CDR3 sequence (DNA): TGTGCCAGTAGATTGGACAGGGGGGGTGAAAAACTGTTTTTT.

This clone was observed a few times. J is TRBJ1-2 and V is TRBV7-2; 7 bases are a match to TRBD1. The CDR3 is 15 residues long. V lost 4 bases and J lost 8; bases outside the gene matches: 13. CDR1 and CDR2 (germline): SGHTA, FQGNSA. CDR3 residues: CASSYRQGRGNGYTF. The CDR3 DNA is TGTGCCAGCAGCTACCGACAGGGCAGGGGAAACGGCTACACCTTC.

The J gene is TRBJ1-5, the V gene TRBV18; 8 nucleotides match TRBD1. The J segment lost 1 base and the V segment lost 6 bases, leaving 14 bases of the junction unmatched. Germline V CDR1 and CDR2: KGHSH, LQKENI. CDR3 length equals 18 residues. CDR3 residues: CASSPADRALESNQPQHF. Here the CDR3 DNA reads TGTGCCAGCTCCCCCGCGGACAGGGCCCTTGAGAGCAATCAGCCCCAGCATTTT.

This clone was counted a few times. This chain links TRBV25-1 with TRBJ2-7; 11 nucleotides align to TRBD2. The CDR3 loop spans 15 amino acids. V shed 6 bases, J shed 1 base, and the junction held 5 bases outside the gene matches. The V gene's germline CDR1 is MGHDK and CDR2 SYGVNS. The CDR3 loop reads CASSPRLAGSYEQYF. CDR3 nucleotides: TGTGCCAGCAGCCCGAGACTAGCGGGGTCCTACGAGCAGTACTTC.

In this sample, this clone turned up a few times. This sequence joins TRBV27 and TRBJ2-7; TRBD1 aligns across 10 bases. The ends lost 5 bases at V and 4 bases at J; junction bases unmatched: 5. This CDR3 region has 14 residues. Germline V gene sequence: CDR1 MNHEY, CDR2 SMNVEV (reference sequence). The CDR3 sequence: CASSIGTGEYEQYF. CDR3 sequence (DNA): TGTGCCAGCAGTATAGGGACAGGGGAATACGAGCAGTACTTC.

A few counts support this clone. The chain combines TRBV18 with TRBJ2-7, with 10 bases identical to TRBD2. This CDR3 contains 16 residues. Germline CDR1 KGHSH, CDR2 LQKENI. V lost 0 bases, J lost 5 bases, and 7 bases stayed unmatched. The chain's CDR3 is CASSPPRSGGVNEQYF. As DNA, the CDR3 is TGTGCCAGCTCACCACCGAGGAGCGGGGGGGTCAACGAGCAGTACTTC.

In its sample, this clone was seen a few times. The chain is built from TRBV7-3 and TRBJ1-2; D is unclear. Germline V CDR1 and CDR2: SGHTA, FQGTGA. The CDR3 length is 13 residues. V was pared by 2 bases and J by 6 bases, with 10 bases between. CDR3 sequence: CASSLDRGNGYTF. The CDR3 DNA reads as TGTGCCAGCAGCTTAGACCGAGGAAATGGCTACACCTTC.

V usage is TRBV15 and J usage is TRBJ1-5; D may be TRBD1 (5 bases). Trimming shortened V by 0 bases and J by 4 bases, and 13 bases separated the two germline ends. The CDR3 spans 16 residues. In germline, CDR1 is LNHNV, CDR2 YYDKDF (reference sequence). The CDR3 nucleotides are TGTGCCACCAGCAGAGACCTTCCAGGGAGGAATCAGCCCCAGCATTTT. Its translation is CATSRDLPGRNQPQHF.

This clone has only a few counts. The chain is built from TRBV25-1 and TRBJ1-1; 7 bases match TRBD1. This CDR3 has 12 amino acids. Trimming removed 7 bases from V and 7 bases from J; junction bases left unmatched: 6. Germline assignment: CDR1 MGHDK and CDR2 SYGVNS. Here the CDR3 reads CASIDREDEAFF. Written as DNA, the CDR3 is TGTGCCAGCATTGACAGGGAGGATGAAGCTTTCTTT.